The 16 T cell receptor beta chains reported below all come from one sample, sequenced in a study of spatial heterogeneity in lung cancer. One entry per CDR3 protein, called by TCRdb with MiXCR from the 5' RACE reads. Seen here are about 85,000 distinct CDR3 sequences, roughly a fifth observed once, and the top ten hold 5.5% to 7%. The time point is: sample taken at primary tumor resection. Sequencing was performed on whole RNA extracted from tumor and nontumor lung tissue, or from frozen PBMC, and the material was left unsorted. The specimen comprised PBMCs, sampled at surgery. The receptors derive from a male donor with early-stage non-small cell lung cancer.

This clonotype was detected only a few times. This chain connects TRBV12-3 or TRBV12-4 to TRBJ2-2; TRBD2 aligns across 9 bases. The CDR3 extends over 18 amino acids. Trimming cost V 4 bases and J 2 bases; bases outside gene matches: 11. The CDR3 bases are TGTGCCAGCAGTTATTGGGTAGCGGGAGCACAAAACACCGGGGAGCTGTTTTTT. Residues: CASSYWVAGAQNTGELFF.

The rearrangement uses TRBV20-1 and TRBJ2-2; 8 bases map to TRBD2. Germline assignment: CDR1 DFQATT and CDR2 SNEGSKA (reference sequence). The CDR3 is 15 residues long. The V and J ends lost 0 bases and 4 bases, in that order; junction bases with no gene match: 4. The CDR3, as DNA: TGCAGTGCTAGAGAGAGCGGGAGACCCACCGGGGAGCTGTTTTTT. Protein: CSARESGRPTGELFF.

This clonotype has a handful of counts. The chain carries TRBV5-6 and TRBJ1-1; TRBD1 is a possible D gene (6 bases). Germline CDR1 SGHDT, CDR2 YYEEEE. CDR3 length equals 15 residues. Trimming pared 5 bases from V and 0 bases from J, leaving 14 bases between. DNA of the CDR3: TGTGCCAGCAGTGGGGAAGAGGGGGTGAACACTGAAGCTTTCTTT. It translates to CASSGEEGVNTEAFF.

The V call is TRBV6-5, the J call TRBJ2-6; D unresolved. The length of the CDR3 is 15 residues. From germline, CDR1 is MNHEY and CDR2 SVGAGI. V was trimmed by 2 bases and J by 3 bases, leaving 8 bases between them. The DNA of the CDR3 is TGTGCCAGCAGTTACGATGGCCGTGGGGCCAACGTCCTGACTTTC. Translation: CASSYDGRGANVLTF.

The rearrangement links TRBV29-1 to TRBJ2-7, with 9 bases identical to TRBD2. J was trimmed by 4 bases and V by 4 bases; bases with no gene match: 14. The CDR3 consists of 16 residues. Germline values: CDR1 SQVTM, CDR2 ANQGSEA. CDR3 in amino acids: CSVGLGLAGERYEQYF. The CDR3 nucleotides are TGCAGCGTTGGCTTGGGTTTAGCGGGAGAGCGATACGAGCAGTACTTC.

This clonotype was seen a few times. The rearrangement joins TRBV20-1 to TRBJ2-7, with a possible D match to TRBD2 (5 bases). V lost 5 bases, J lost 0 bases, and 14 bases lay in between. CDR1 and CDR2 from the germline V gene are DFQATT and SNEGSKA (reference sequence). The CDR3 length is 14 residues. The CDR3 is CSAVNRESSYEQYF. The CDR3 region has the DNA TGCAGTGCTGTCAATAGGGAGAGCTCCTACGAGCAGTACTTC.

CDR3 coding DNA: TGTGCCACCAGTGGTAGGGGGGCCTCAGATACGCAGTATTTT. Its protein is CATSGRGASDTQYF. The chain recombines TRBV24-1 with TRBJ2-3; D might be TRBD1 or TRBD2, each matching 6 bases. CDR1 KGHDR and CDR2 SFDVKD come from the germline V gene. CDR3 length: 14 residues. Trimming removed 5 bases from V and 4 bases from J, with 12 bases in between.

In its sample, this clonotype was seen a few times. This chain uses TRBV4-3 with TRBJ1-1, with 7 bases aligning to TRBD1. Germline V CDR1 and CDR2: LGHNA, YSLEER. V dropped 3 bases and J dropped 10; count of bases not matched to a gene: 8. The CDR3 runs to 13 residues. As DNA, the CDR3 is TGCGCCAGCAGCCAGGACAGGCCCCGGGGAGCTTTCTTT. Its translation: CASSQDRPRGAFF.

This clonotype was observed at least ten times. This CDR3 reads CASSSGSSYNEQFF. The CDR3 DNA sequence: TGTGCCAGCAGTTCAGGGAGCTCCTACAATGAGCAGTTCTTC. The chain carries TRBV11-2 and TRBJ2-1; TRBD1 or TRBD2 may be the D gene (5 bases each). The germline V and J ends were trimmed by 6 bases and 0 bases, with 9 bases remaining between them. This CDR3 is built from 14 residues. CDR1 is SGHAT and CDR2 is FQNNGV in the germline V gene. Complete variable domain (other parts from reference TRBV11-2 and TRBJ2-1): EAGVAQSPRYKIIEKRQSVAFWCNPISGHATLYWYQQILGQGPKLLIQFQNNGVVDDSQLPKDRFSAERLKGVDSTLKIQPAKLEDSAVYLCASSSGSSYNEQFFGPGTRLTVL.

This clonotype was observed a handful of times. J is TRBJ1-1 and V is TRBV11-3, with unresolved D. The CDR3 is 14 residues long. Germline V gene sequence: CDR1 SGHNT, CDR2 YENEEA. The V end was cut by 1 base, the J end by 0 bases, with 6 bases between. The CDR3 DNA sequence: TGTGCCAGCAGCTTAGCAGAGATGAACACTGAAGCTTTCTTT. It yields the protein CASSLAEMNTEAFF.

The V gene is TRBV7-2, the J gene TRBJ2-7; D gene uncertain. The V and J ends lost 3 bases and 6 bases respectively, with 15 bases between them. Germline loops: CDR1 SGHTA, CDR2 FQGNSA. The CDR3 sequence is 14 residues long. CDR3 bases: TGTGCCAGCAGCTTCGGGCCCGCTTCGCCCGAGCAGTACTTC. Amino acids: CASSFGPASPEQYF.

In regard to this clonotype: Being one base from a much bigger clone, this may be a read error. The rearrangement uses TRBV19 and TRBJ2-3; D is perhaps TRBD1 (6 bases). The CDR3 runs to 14 residues. V was cut by 6 bases and J by 2 bases, with 12 bases left in between. Germline V gene lookup returns CDR1 LNHDA and CDR2 SQIVND (reference sequence). CDR3 nucleotide sequence: TGTGCCAGTAGAACAACAGGGTCCACAGATACGCAGTATTTT. This codes for CASRTTGSTDTQYF.

There are a few counts of this clonotype. The CDR3 nucleotides read TGTGCCAGTAGTATAAATCAATCGCCCCAGCATTTT. Translated: CASSINQSPQHF. This chain links TRBV19 with TRBJ1-5; D remains unclear. This CDR3 region has 12 residues. Germline CDR1 LNHDA, CDR2 SQIVND (reference sequence). With 2 bases removed from V and 9 bases from J, the gap between germline ends came to 8 bases.

The chain carries TRBV14 and TRBJ2-3, with 8 bases aligning to TRBD2. CDR1 is SGHDN, CDR2 FVKESK, per germline. The CDR3 is made up of 17 amino acids. V shed 3 bases, J shed 3 bases, and the junction held 11 bases outside the gene matches. CDR3 DNA sequence: TGTGCCAGCAGCCAGACTAGCGTGGGGCGCGGAACAGATACGCAGTATTTT. As protein: CASSQTSVGRGTDTQYF.

This clonotype was counted between two and nine times. V gene TRBV7-2 combines with J gene TRBJ2-3; 13 bases map to TRBD2. The CDR3 is 15 residues long. Germline V gives CDR1 SGHTA, CDR2 FQGNSA. V was pared by 5 bases and J by 6 bases, with 5 bases of the junction left unmatched. The CDR3 loop reads CASSVTSGRDDTQYF. CDR3 nucleotide sequence: TGTGCCAGCAGCGTAACTAGCGGGAGGGACGATACGCAGTATTTT.

The genes are TRBV2 and TRBJ2-2, with D possibly being TRBD1 or TRBD2 (5 bases each). CDR1 is SNHLY, CDR2 FYNNEI, per germline. The CDR3 sequence is 14 residues long. The V end was cut by 11 bases, the J end by 6 bases, with 19 bases between. CDR3 region: CARQNGAGAGELFF. Written as DNA, the CDR3 is TGTGCCCGACAGAACGGGGCCGGGGCCGGGGAGCTGTTTTTT. The variable domain in full, completed from reference TRBV2 and TRBJ2-2, reads EPEVTQTPSHQVTQMGQEVILRCVPISNHLYFYWYRQILGQKVEFLVSFYNNEISEKSEIFDDQFSVERPDGSNFTLKIRSTKLEDSAMYFCARQNGAGAGELFFGEGSRLTVL.